Sequencing of this T cell receptor beta chain was carried out in a study of OX40 agonist ivuxolimab in advanced cancers. Study-level findings and limits: Which antigen the expanded peripheral T cells recognized is unknown.

Sequencing used immunoSEQ multiplex PCR; TCRdb keeps in-frame clones, though not all of them. In the table there are around 70,000 clones, 84% of which are singletons. A note on this clone: The antigen is not known.

The CDR3 covers 13 residues. V lost 3 bases and J 1 base, leaving 9 bases between the germline ends. Germline values: CDR1 GTSNPN, CDR2 SVGIG (reference sequence). Sequencing used CD4+ or CD8+ T cells sorted from blood, obtained in a trial of the OX40 agonist ivuxolimab. This sequence joins TRBV30 and TRBJ2-5, with a tentative D call TRBD1 (6 bases). The TCR was taken from an adult with an advanced solid tumor such as melanoma, head and neck, liver or kidney cancer. This CDR3 is CAWRSRGQETQYF. The CDR3 region has the DNA TGTGCCTGGAGGTCCAGGGGCCAAGAGACCCAGTACTTC. Supplemented by reference TRBV30 and TRBJ2-5, the full variable domain reads SQTIHQWPATLVQPVGSPLSLECTVEGTSNPNLYWYRQAAGRGLQLLFYSVGIGQISSEVPQNLSASRPQDRQFILSSKKLLLSDSGFYLCAWRSRGQETQYFGPGTRLLVL.